This TCR beta chain was recovered during a study of T cells in Graves' hyperthyroidism and ophthalmopathy (dated by TCRdb to the late 2010s). About the full investigation: Peripheral blood was sampled at the time of initial diagnosis, prior to any treatment. TCR Vbeta CDR3 sequencing of 130 to 150 peripheral blood samples (43 ophthalmopathy, 75 to 85 hyperthyroidism and approximately 17 progressor patients) is reported in the paper. In addition, the study compared T-cell repertoires in thyroid tissue and in blood from about six Graves' hyperthyroidism patients. Once sampling was done, hyperthyroidism patients were given methimazole at a starting dose of 30 mg daily, whereas ophthalmopathy patients were given high-dose intravenous methylprednisolone. The approximately 100 discovery patients were randomly divided into training and test sets at a 7:3 ratio. To identify distinguishing TCR V-J signatures, a discovery cohort of about 100 patients was used, comprising some 45 with Graves' ophthalmopathy and around 57 with stable Graves' hyperthyroidism. An independent validation cohort of 18 to 20 hyperthyroidism patients and approximately 16 patients who later progressed to ophthalmopathy tested prospective prediction of ophthalmopathy.

TCR beta CDR3 regions were amplified from RNA transcripts. The first round of RT-PCR for the TCR CDR3 was performed with the HTBI primer set and the Qiagen OneStep RT-PCR kit. A second multiplex PCR round built the libraries, followed by size selection and purification. The libraries were sequenced on an Illumina HiSeq2000 using paired-end 100 bp reads. In the source study's methods: SOAPnuke was used to process the raw data, with reads discarded if the reads contained adapters or uncalled bases, had a mean Phred below 15, or lacked an exact constant-primer or identifier match. High-quality paired reads were merged using COPE v1.2.5, and each unique nucleotide sequence was defined as a clonotype. MiTCR v1.1 was used to align clonotypes to the IMGT TRBV, TRBD and TRBJ reference segments. Analysis was restricted to V-J combinations with a frequency above 0.0001, which covered about 99% of repertoires. A TCS score was defined as the ratio of F50 (clonal expansion) to E x V (chaos), with BLOSUM62-based TCRdist applied between CDR3 peptides within each V-J. Welch's t-statistics and random forest reduced 500 to 650 V-J features to fewer than 15, which were used in a naive Bayes classifier (R e1071). The public sequencing data were trimmed at Q25 with fastp and processed into clonotypes with MiXCR by TCRdb, which kept only in-frame beta chains. Every entry covers one CDR3 protein and lists the most common genes and DNA from its rows. Clone size and V and J calls follow TCRdb, not the original study. The sample table contains roughly 530,000 distinct CDR3 sequences; only one count was recorded for 17% of them. About 16% of the sample is in the top ten clones.

Ophthalmopathy patients had moderately to severely active disease, with a Clinical Activity Score of 3 or more, a NOSPECS grade of 4 or more, and a disease duration of less than 3 months. Any patient with an uncontrolled infection, another autoimmune disease, pregnancy or lactation was excluded. Diagnoses were based on clinical symptoms, serum thyroxine and TRAb, thyroid ultrasound and orbital computed tomography. PBMCs were separated from roughly 9.3 ml of fresh peripheral blood using Ficoll-Paque density gradient centrifugation. Total RNA was extracted using Trizol reagent, and RNA quality was assessed on an Agilent 2100 Bioanalyzer. Remarks on this clonotype: Its antigen remains undetermined. Base qualities are not recorded, but no much larger clone differs from it by a single base.

Beyond this particular receptor, the publication reports: Ophthalmopathy was separated from stable hyperthyroidism by a 13 V-J signature model, with 87.88% sensitivity and around 81% specificity obtained in cross-validation and 80%/75% obtained in testing. Most expanded thyroid clonotypes (frequency above 0.001) were also found in blood, which suggests that blood repertoires may mirror thyroid immune responses. During validation, the model predicted progression to ophthalmopathy a median of about 6.3 months ahead of onset, with around 65% sensitivity and 72.22% specificity. No statistical method was used to fix the sample size in advance, and group allocation was not hidden from the investigators.

The sequence derives from a woman aged 18-29 years with Graves' ophthalmopathy. Sequenced material: blood.

DNA sequence: TGTGCCTGGAGTCTGCGGGGGCAAAGGGTTCAGCCCCAGCATTTT. It encodes CAWSLRGQRVQPQHF. The chain employs TRBV30 and TRBJ1-5; the best D guess is TRBD1, with 6 bases matching. According to the germline V gene (reference sequence), CDR1 reads GTSNPN and CDR2 reads SVGIG. V loses 2 bases, J loses 6 bases, and the germline ends lie 17 bases apart. Spanning cysteine to phenylalanine, the CDR3 consists of 15 amino acids. The only DNA kept is the CDR3, 45 bases in frame from the first base.